This TCR beta chain appears in the sequencing data of a study of blood T cell repertoires in COVID-19. For the study at large: Spain, Italy and the United States supplied samples that represented acute and convalescent COVID-19. In each case, the material was cDNA or gDNA derived from T cells, B-cell-depleted T cells, or PBMCs.

Trimming stripped 5 bases from V and 7 bases from J, with 15 bases between. Germline values: CDR1 SNHLY, CDR2 FYNNEI. The CDR3 loop spans 14 amino acids. Under the authors' procedure: Quantification of nucleated cells was approximated via reference gene primer amplification. TCRdb's copy holds only in-frame clones and misses some; the assay was immunoSEQ multiplex PCR. The V and J calls and clone size were taken over from that table, and D and trimming were inferred from the DNA. The repertoire consists of about 110,000 clones, with about 80% occurring once and the leading ten covering 4.3%. Material: peripheral blood. This chain links TRBV2 with TRBJ2-4, with TRBD2 as a possible D gene (5 bases). The receptor's source is a man aged 65 to 79 with acute or convalescent COVID-19. The CDR3 DNA is TGTGCCAGCAGTTTAAGAGAAGGAGGCAACATTCAGTACTTC. Encoded protein: CASSLREGGNIQYF.